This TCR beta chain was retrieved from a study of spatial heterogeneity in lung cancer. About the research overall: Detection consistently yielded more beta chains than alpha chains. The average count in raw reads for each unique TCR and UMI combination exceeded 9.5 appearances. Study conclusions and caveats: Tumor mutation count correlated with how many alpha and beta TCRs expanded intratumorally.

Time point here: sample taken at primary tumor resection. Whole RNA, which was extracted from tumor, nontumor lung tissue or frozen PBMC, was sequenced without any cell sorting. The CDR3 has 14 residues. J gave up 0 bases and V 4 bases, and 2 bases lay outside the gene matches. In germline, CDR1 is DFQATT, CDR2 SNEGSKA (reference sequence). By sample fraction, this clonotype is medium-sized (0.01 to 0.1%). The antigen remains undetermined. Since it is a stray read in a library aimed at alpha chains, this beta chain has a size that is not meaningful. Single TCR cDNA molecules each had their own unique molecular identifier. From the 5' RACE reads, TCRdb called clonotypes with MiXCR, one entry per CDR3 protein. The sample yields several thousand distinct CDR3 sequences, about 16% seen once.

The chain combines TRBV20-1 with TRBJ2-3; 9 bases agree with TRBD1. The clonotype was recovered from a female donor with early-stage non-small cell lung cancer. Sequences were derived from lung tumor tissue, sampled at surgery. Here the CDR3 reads CSATGTGSTDTQYF. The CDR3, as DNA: TGCAGTGCTACCGGGACAGGGAGCACAGATACGCAGTATTTT.